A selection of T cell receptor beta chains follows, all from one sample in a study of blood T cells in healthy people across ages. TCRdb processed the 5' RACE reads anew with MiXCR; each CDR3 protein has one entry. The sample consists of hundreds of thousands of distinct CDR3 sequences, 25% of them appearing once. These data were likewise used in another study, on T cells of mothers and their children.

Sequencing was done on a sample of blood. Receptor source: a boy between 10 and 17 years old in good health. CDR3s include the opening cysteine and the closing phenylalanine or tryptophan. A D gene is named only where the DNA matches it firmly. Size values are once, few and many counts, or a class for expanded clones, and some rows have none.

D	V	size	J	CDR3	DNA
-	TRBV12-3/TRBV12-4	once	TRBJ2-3	CASARQNLGWEATDTQYF	TGTGCCAGCGCACGTCAGAACCTGGGGTGGGAAGCCACAGATACGCAGTATTTT
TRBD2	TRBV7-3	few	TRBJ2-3	CASSRPGTSGVGPDTQYF	TGTGCCAGCAGCCGTCCCGGGACTAGCGGGGTGGGCCCAGATACGCAGTATTTT
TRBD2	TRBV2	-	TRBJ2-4	CASGLAGNLAKNIQYF	TGTGCCAGCGGGCTAGCGGGTAATCTAGCCAAAAACATTCAGTACTTC
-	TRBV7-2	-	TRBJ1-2	CASSPPATAIGYGYTF	TGTGCCAGCAGCCCCCCCGCGACAGCTATTGGCTATGGCTACACCTTC
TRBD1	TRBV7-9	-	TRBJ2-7	CASSHPQGAVPYEQYF	TGTGCCAGCAGCCACCCTCAGGGGGCCGTTCCCTACGAGCAGTACTTC
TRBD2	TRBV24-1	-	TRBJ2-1	CATSDWASGNDEQFF	TGTGCCACCAGTGACTGGGCTAGCGGGAACGATGAGCAGTTCTTC
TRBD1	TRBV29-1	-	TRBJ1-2	CSVGTGANYGYTF	TGCAGCGTTGGGACAGGAGCTAACTATGGCTACACCTTC
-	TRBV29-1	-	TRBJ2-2	CSVEDPSTNTGELFF	TGCAGCGTTGAAGATCCGAGCACCAACACCGGGGAGCTGTTTTTT
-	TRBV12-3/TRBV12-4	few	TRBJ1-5	CASSLEASNQPQHF	TGTGCCAGCAGTTTAGAGGCCAGTAATCAGCCCCAGCATTTT
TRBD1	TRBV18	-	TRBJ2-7	CASSSDRRHEQYF	TGTGCCAGCTCATCGGACAGGAGGCACGAGCAGTACTTC
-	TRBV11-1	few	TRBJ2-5	CASSFWAISGETQYF	TGTGCCAGCAGCTTTTGGGCCATCTCTGGGGAGACCCAGTACTTC
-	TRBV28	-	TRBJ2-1	CASSFLVGVSNEQFF	TGTGCCAGCAGTTTTCTGGTGGGGGTTAGCAATGAGCAGTTCTTC
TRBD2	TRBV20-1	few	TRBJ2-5	CSAKGAGEETQYF	TGCAGTGCTAAGGGTGCGGGAGAAGAGACCCAGTACTTC
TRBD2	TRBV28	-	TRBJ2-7	CASRKPGLVEFF	TGTGCCAGCAGGAAACCGGGACTAGTGGAGTTCTTC
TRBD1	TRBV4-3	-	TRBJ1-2	CASSQSGTAGYGYTF	TGCGCCAGCAGCCAATCCGGGACAGCCGGCTATGGCTACACCTTC
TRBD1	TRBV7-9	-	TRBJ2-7	CASSSLQGKQYF	TGTGCCAGCAGCTCACTACAGGGGAAGCAGTACTTC
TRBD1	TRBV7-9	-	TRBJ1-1	CASSPGTGGAGAFF	TGTGCCAGCAGCCCCGGGACAGGGGGCGCTGGGGCTTTCTTT
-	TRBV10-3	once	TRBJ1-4	CAISEGVGEKLFF	TGTGCCATCAGTGAAGGGGTGGGCGAAAAACTGTTTTTT
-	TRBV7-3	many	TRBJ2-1	CASSLMSSSDEQFF	TGTGCCAGCAGCTTAATGTCTAGCAGCGATGAGCAGTTCTTC
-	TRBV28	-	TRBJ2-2	CASSPTDAFTGELFF	TGTGCCAGCAGTCCCACTGACGCATTTACCGGGGAGCTGTTTTTT
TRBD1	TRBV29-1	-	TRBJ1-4	CSVDTGTGPEKLFF	TGCAGCGTTGATACCGGGACAGGGCCCGAAAAACTGTTTTTT
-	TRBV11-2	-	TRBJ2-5	CASSSYEAARETQYF	TGTGCCAGCAGCTCCTATGAGGCTGCACGGGAGACCCAGTACTTC
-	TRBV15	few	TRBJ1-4	CATSRPYRAANEKLFF	TGTGCCACCAGCAGACCATACAGGGCGGCTAATGAAAAACTGTTTTTT
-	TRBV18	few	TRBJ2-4	CASSRVRDNLAKNIQYF	TGTGCCAGCTCACGGGTTCGGGACAACTTAGCCAAAAACATTCAGTACTTC
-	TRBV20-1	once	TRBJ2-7	CSAREYEQYF	TGCAGTGCTAGAGAATACGAGCAGTACTTC
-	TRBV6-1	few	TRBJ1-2	CASSETGYGYTF	TGTGCCAGCAGTGAAACGGGTTATGGCTACACCTTC
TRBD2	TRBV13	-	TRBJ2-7	CASSTGPGRSDEQYF	TGTGCCAGCAGCACCGGCCCCGGGAGGTCCGACGAGCAGTACTTC